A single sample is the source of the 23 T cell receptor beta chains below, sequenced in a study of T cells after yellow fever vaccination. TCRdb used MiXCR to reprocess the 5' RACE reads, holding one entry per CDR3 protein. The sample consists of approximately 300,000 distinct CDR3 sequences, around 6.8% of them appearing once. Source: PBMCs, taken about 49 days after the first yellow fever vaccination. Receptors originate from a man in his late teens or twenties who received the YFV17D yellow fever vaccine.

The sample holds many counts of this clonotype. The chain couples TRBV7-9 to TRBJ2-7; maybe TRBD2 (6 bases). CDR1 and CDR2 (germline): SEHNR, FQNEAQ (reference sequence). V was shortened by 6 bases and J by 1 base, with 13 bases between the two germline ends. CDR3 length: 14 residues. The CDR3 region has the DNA TGTGCCAGCAGTTTGGGGGACTTTTCCTACGAGCAGTACTTC. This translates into CASSLGDFSYEQYF. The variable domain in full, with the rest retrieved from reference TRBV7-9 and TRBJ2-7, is DTGVSQNPRHKITKRGQNVTFRCDPISEHNRLYWYRQTLGQGPEFLTYFQNEAQLEKSRLLSDRFSAERPKGSFSTLEIQRTEQGDSAMYLCASSLGDFSYEQYFGPGTRLTVT.

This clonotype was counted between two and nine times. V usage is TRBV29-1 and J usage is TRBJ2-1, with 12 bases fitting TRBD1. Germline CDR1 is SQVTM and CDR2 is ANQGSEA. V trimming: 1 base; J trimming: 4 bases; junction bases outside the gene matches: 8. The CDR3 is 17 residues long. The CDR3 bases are TGCAGCGTTGAAGGAAAGGGGGGACAGGGGGCTTACAATGAGCAGTTCTTC. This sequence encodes CSVEGKGGQGAYNEQFF.

Here the CDR3 reads CASSLSQLYYGYTF. In DNA, the CDR3 is TGTGCCAGCAGTTTAAGTCAGTTGTATTATGGCTACACCTTC. The rearrangement uses TRBV12-3 or TRBV12-4 and TRBJ1-2; no clear D gene. Trimming left V 2 bases short and J 5 bases short, with 12 bases between. The CDR3 covers 14 residues.

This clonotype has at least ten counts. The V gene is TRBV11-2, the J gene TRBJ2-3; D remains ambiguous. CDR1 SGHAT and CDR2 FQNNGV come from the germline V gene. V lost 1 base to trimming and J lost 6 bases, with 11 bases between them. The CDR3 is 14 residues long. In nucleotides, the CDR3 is TGTGCCAGCAGCTTAGGCACCCCAAGGGATACGCAGTATTTT. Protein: CASSLGTPRDTQYF. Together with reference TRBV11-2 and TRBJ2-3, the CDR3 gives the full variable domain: EAGVAQSPRYKIIEKRQSVAFWCNPISGHATLYWYQQILGQGPKLLIQFQNNGVVDDSQLPKDRFSAERLKGVDSTLKIQPAKLEDSAVYLCASSLGTPRDTQYFGPGTRLTVL.

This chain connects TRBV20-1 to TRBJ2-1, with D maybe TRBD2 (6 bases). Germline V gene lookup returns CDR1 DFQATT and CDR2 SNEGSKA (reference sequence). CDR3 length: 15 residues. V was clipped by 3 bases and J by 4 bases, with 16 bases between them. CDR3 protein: CSASNRDSGYNEQFF. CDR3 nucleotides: TGCAGTGCTAGCAACCGGGACTCCGGATACAATGAGCAGTTCTTC.

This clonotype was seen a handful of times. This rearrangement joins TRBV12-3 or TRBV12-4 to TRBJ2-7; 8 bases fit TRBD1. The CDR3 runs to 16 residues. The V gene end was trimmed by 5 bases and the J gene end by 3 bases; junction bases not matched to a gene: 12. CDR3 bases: TGTGCCAGCAGTGAGGACAGGGAGGTTTGGGTCTACGAGCAGTACTTC. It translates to CASSEDREVWVYEQYF.

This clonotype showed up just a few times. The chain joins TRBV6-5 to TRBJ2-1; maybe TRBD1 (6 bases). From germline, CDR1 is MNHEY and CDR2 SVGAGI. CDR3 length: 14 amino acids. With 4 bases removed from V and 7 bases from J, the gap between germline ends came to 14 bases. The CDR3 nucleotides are TGTGCCAGCAGTTGGTCCAGCAGGGGAAATGAGCAGTTCTTC. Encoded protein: CASSWSSRGNEQFF.

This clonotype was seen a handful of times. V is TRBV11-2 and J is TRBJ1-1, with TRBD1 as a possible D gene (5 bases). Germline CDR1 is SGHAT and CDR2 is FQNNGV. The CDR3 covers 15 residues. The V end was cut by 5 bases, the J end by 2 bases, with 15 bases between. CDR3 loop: CASSPGRDFNTEAFF. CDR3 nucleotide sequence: TGTGCCAGCAGCCCCGGCCGGGACTTTAACACTGAAGCTTTCTTT. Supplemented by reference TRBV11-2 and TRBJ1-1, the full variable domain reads EAGVAQSPRYKIIEKRQSVAFWCNPISGHATLYWYQQILGQGPKLLIQFQNNGVVDDSQLPKDRFSAERLKGVDSTLKIQPAKLEDSAVYLCASSPGRDFNTEAFFGQGTRLTVV.

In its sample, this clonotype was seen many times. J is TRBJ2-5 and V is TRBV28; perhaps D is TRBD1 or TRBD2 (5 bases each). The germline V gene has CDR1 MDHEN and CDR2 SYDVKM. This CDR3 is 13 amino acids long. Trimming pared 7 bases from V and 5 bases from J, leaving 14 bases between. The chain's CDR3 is CASNKSWGETQYF. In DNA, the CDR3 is TGTGCCAGCAATAAGTCTTGGGGGGAGACCCAGTACTTC. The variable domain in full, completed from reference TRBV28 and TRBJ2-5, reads DVKVTQSSRYLVKRTGEKVFLECVQDMDHENMFWYRQDPGLGLRLIYFSYDVKMKEKGDIPEGYSVSREKKERFSLILESASTNQTSMYLCASNKSWGETQYFGPGTRLLVL.

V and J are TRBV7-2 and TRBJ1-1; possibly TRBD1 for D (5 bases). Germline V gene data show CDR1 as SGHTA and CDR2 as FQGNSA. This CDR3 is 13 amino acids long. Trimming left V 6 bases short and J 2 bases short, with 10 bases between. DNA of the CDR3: TGTGCCAGCAGGTATGACAGCAACACTGAAGCTTTCTTT. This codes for CASRYDSNTEAFF.

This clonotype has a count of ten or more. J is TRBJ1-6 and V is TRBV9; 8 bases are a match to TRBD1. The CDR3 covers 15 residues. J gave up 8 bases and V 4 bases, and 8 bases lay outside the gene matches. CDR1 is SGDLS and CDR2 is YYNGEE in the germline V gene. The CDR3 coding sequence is TGTGCCAGCAGCCCCAGGACAGGGCAAGATTCACCCCTCCACTTT. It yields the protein CASSPRTGQDSPLHF. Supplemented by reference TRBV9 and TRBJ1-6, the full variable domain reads DSGVTQTPKHLITATGQRVTLRCSPRSGDLSVYWYQQSLDQGLQFLIQYYNGEERAKGNILERFSAQQFPDLHSELNLSSLELGDSALYFCASSPRTGQDSPLHFGNGTRLTVT.

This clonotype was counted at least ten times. CDR3 in amino acids: CASSLSGGNTIYF. CDR3 DNA: TGTGCCAGCAGTTTATCAGGGGGAAACACCATATATTTT. This chain links TRBV12-3 or TRBV12-4 with TRBJ1-3; D possibly corresponds to TRBD1 (5 bases). The ends were cut back, 2 bases at V and 4 bases at J, with 6 bases in the middle. CDR3 size: 13 residues.

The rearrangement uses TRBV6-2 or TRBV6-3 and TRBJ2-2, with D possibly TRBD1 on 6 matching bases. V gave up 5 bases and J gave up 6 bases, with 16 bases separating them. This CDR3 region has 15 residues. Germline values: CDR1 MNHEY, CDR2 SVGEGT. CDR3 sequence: CASSPRQGSPGELFF. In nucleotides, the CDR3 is TGTGCCAGCAGTCCCCGTCAGGGGTCTCCCGGGGAGCTGTTTTTT.

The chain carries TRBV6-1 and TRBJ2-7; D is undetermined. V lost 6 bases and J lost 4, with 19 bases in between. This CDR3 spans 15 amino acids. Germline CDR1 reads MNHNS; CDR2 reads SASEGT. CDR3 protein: CASSFDTALGYEQYF. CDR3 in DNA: TGTGCCAGCAGCTTTGACACAGCCTTAGGGTACGAGCAGTACTTC.

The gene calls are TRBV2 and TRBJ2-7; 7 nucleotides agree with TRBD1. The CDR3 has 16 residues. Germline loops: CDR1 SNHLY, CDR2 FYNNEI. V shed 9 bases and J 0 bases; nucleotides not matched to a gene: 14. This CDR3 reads CASSRDSGFSSYEQYV. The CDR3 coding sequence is TGTGCCAGTTCCCGGGACAGCGGATTTAGCTCCTACGAGCAGTACGTC.

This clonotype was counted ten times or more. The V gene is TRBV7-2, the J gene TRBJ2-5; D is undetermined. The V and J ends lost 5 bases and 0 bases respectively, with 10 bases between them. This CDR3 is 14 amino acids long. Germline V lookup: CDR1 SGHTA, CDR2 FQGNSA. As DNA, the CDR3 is TGTGCCAGCAGCCTTGTCGGGTACCAAGAGACCCAGTACTTC. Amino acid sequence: CASSLVGYQETQYF. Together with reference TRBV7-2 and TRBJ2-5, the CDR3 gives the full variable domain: GAGVSQSPSNKVTEKGKDVELRCDPISGHTALYWYRQSLGQGLEFLIYFQGNSAPDKSGLPSDRFSAERTGGSVSTLTIQRTQQEDSAVYLCASSLVGYQETQYFGPGTRLLVL.

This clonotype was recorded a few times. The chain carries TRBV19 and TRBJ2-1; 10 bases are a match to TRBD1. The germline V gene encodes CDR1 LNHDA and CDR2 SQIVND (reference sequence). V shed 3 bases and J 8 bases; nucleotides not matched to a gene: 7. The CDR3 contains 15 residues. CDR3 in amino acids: CASSIYGTGVDEQFF. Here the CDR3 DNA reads TGTGCCAGTAGTATCTATGGGACAGGGGTCGATGAGCAGTTCTTC.

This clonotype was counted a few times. The DNA of the CDR3 is TGTGCCACCGCGGCAGGGGCAATCGATGAGCAGTTCTTC. As protein: CATAAGAIDEQFF. V usage is TRBV28 and J usage is TRBJ2-1, with a weak D call TRBD1 (6 bases). Trimming left V 10 bases short and J 8 bases short, with 18 bases between. The CDR3 is made up of 13 amino acids. Germline V lookup: CDR1 MDHEN, CDR2 SYDVKM.

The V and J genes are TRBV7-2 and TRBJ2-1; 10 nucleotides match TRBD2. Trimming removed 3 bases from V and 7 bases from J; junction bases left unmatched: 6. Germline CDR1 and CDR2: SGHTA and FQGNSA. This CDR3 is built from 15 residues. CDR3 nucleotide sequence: TGTGCCAGCAGCTTTTCTAGCGGGGGATCGAATGAGCAGTTCTTC. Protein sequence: CASSFSSGGSNEQFF.

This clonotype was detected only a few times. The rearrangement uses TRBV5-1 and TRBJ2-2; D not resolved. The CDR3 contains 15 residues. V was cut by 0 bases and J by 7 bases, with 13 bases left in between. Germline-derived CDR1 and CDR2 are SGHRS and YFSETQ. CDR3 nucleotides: TGCGCCAGCAGCTTGGGGCCAGGCGTTGGCGGGGAGCTGTTTTTT. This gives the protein CASSLGPGVGGELFF. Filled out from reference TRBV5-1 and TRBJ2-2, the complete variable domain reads KAGVTQTPRYLIKTRGQQVTLSCSPISGHRSVSWYQQTPGQGLQFLFEYFSETQRNKGNFPGRFSGRQFSNSRSEMNVSTLELGDSALYLCASSLGPGVGGELFFGEGSRLTVL.

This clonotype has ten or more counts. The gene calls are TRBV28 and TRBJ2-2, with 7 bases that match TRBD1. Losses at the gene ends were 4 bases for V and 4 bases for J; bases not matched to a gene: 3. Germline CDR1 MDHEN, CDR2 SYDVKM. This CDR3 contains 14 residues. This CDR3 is CASSSPGGTGELFF. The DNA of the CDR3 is TGTGCCAGCAGTTCCCCAGGGGGCACCGGGGAGCTGTTTTTT.

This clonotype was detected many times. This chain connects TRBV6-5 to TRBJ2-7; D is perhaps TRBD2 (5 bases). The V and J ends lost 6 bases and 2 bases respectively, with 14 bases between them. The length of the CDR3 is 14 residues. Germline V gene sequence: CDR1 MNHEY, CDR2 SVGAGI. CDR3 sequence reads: CASSPRRATYEQYV. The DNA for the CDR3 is TGTGCCAGCAGCCCTCGGCGGGCCACCTACGAGCAGTACGTC.

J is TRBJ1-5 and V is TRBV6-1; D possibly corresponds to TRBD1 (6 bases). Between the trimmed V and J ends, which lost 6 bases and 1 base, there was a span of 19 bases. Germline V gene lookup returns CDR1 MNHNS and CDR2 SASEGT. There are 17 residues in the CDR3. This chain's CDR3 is CASRPGTWVTSNQPQHF. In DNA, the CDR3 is TGTGCCAGCAGACCCGGGACATGGGTAACAAGCAATCAGCCCCAGCATTTT.